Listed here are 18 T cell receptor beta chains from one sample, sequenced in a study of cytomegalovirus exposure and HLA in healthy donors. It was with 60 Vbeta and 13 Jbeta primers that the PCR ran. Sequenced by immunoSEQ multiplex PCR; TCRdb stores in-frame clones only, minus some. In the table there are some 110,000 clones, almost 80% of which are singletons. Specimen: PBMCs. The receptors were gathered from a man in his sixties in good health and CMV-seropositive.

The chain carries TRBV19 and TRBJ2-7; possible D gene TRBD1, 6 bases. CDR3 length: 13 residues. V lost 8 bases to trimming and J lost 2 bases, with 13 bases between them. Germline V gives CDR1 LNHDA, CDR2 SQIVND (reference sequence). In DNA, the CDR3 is TGTGCCAGTTCGGACAGTTCAACCTACGAGCAGTACTTC. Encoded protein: CASSDSSTYEQYF.

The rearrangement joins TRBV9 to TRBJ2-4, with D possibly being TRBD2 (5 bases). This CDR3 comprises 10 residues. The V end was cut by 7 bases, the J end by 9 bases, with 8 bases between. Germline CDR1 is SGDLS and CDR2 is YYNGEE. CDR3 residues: CASGRAIQYF. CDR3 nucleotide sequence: TGTGCCAGCGGGCGGGCCATTCAGTACTTC.

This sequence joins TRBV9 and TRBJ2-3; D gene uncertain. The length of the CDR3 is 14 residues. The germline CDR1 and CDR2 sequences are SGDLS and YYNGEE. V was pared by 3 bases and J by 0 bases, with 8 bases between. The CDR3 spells CASSGIRSTDTQYF. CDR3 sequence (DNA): TGTGCCAGCAGCGGGATCAGGAGCACAGATACGCAGTATTTT.

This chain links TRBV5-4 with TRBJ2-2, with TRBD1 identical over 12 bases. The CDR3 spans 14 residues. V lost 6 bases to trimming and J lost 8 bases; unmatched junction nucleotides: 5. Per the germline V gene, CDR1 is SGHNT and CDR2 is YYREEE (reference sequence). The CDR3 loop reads CASKPGQGAGELFF. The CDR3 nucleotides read TGTGCCAGCAAACCGGGACAGGGGGCTGGGGAGCTGTTTTTT. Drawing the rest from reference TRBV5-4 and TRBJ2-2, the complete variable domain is ETGVTQSPTHLIKTRGQQVTLRCSSQSGHNTVSWYQQALGQGPQFIFQYYREEENGRGNFPPRFSGLQFPNYSSELNVNALELDDSALYLCASKPGQGAGELFFGEGSRLTVL.

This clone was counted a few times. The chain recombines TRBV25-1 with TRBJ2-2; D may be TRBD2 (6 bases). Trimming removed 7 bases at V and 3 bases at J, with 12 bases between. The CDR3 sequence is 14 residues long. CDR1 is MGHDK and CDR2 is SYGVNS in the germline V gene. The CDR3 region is CASKGRGDTGELFF. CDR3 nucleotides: TGTGCCAGCAAAGGACGCGGGGACACCGGGGAGCTGTTTTTT.

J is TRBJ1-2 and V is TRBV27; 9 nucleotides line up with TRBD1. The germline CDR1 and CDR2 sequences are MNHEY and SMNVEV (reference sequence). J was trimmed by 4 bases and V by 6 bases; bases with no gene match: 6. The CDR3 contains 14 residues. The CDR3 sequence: CASRRTDRGYGYTF. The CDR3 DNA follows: TGTGCCAGCAGGCGGACGGACAGGGGCTATGGCTACACCTTC.

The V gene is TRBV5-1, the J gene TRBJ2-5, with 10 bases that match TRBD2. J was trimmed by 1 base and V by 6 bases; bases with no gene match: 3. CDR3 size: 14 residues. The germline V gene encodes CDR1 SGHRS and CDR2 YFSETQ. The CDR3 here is CASNPSGGQETQYF. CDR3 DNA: TGCGCCAGCAACCCTAGCGGGGGCCAAGAGACCCAGTACTTC.

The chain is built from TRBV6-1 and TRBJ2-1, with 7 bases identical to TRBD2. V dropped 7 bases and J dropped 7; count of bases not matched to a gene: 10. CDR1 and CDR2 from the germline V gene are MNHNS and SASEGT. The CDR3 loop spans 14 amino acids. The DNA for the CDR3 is TGTGCCAGCATCCAGGTTGCAGCGGGAAATGAGCAGTTCTTC. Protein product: CASIQVAAGNEQFF.

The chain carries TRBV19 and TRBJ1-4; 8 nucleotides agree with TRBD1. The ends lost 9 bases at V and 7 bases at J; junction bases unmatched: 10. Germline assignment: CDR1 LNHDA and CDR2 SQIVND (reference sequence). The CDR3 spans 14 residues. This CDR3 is CASHQGAVSEKLFF. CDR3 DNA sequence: TGTGCCAGCCATCAGGGGGCAGTAAGTGAAAAACTGTTTTTT.

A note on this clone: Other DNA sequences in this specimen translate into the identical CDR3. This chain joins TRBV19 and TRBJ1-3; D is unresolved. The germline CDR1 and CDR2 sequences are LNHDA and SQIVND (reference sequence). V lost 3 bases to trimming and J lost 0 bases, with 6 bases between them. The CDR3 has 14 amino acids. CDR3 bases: TGTGCCAGTAGTATTCGGAGCTCTGGAAACACCATATATTTT. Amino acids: CASSIRSSGNTIYF.

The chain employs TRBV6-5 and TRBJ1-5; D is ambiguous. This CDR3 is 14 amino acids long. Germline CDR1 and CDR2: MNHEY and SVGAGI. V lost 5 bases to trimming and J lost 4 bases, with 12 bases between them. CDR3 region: CASSVNSGNQPQHF. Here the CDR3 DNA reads TGTGCCAGCAGTGTAAACAGCGGGAATCAGCCCCAGCATTTT.

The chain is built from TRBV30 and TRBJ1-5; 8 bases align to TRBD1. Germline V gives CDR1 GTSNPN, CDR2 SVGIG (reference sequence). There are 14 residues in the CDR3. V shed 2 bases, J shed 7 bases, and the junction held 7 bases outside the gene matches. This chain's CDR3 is CAWSRRQGTQPQHF. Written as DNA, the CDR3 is TGTGCCTGGAGTCGCCGACAGGGGACCCAGCCCCAGCATTTT.

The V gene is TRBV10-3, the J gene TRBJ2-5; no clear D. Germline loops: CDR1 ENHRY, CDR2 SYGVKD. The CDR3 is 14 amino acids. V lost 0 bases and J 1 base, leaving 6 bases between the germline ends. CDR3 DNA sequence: TGTGCCATCAGTGAGTCGACAACCCAAGAGACCCAGTACTTC. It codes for CAISESTTQETQYF.

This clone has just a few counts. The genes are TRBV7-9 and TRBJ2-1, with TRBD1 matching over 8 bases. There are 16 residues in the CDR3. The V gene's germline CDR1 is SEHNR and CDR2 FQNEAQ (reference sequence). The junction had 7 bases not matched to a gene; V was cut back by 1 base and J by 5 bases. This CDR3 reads CASSLELTGANNEQFF. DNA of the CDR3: TGTGCCAGCAGCTTAGAACTGACAGGGGCTAACAATGAGCAGTTCTTC.

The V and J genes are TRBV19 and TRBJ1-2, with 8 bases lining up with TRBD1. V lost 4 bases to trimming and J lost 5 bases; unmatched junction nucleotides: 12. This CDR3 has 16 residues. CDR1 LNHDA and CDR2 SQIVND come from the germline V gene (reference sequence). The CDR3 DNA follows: TGTGCCAGTAGTACGCTGCCCGGACAGGGAGCATATGGCTACACCTTC. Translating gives CASSTLPGQGAYGYTF.

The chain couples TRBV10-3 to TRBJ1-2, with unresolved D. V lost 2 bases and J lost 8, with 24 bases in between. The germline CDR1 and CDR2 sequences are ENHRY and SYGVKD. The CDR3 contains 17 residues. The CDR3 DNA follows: TGTGCCATCAGTGAGCCGAATCGGGGTGGGCTGTCTAGAGGCTACACCTTC. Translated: CAISEPNRGGLSRGYTF.

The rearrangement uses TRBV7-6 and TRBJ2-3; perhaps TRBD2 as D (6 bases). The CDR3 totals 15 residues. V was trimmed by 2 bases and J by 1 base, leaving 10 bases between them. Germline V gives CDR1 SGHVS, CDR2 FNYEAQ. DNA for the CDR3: TGTGCCAGCAGCTTATCCGGGGGACGCACAGATACGCAGTATTTT. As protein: CASSLSGGRTDTQYF.

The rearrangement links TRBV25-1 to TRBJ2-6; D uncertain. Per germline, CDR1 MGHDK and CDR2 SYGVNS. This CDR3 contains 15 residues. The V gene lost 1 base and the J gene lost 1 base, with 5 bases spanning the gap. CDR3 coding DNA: TGTGCCAGCAGTGAATCTCGGTCTGGGGCCAACGTCCTGACTTTC. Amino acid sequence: CASSESRSGANVLTF.